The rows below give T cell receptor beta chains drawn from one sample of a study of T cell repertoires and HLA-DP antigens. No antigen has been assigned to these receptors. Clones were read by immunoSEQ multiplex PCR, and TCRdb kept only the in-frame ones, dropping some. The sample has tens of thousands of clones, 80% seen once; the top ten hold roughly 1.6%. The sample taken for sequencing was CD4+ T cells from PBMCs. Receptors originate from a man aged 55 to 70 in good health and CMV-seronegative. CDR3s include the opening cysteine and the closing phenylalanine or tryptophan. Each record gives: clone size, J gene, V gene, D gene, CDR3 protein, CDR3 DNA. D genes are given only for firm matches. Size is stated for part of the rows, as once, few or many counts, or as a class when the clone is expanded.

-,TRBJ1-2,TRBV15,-,CATSSRRTDHYGYTF,TGTGCCACCAGCAGCAGGCGGACGGACCACTATGGCTACACCTTC
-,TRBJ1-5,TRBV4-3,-,CASSQDTSQPQHF,TGCGCCAGCAGCCAAGATACCAGTCAGCCCCAGCATTTT
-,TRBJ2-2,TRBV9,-,CASSGLLGTGELFF,TGTGCCAGCAGCGGACTGTTGGGCACCGGGGAGCTGTTTTTT
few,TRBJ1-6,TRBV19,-,CASSIEGTAHSPFHF,TGTGCCAGTAGTATTGAGGGGACGGCTCATTCACCCTTCCACTTT
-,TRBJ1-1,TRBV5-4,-,CASSLALSTGITEAFF,TGTGCCAGCAGCTTGGCCCTATCCACAGGGATCACTGAAGCTTTCTTT
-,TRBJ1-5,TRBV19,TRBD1,CASSMGTAGGNQPQHF,TGTGCCAGTAGTATGGGGACAGCCGGGGGCAATCAGCCCCAGCATTTT
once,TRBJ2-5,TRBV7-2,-,CASSSSPGLGETQYF,TGTGCCAGCAGCTCCAGTCCTGGGCTGGGGGAGACCCAGTACTTC
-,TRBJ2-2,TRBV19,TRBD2,CASRGTSGKAGELFF,TGTGCCAGTAGGGGGACTAGCGGGAAGGCCGGGGAGCTGTTTTTT
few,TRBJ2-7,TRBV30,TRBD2,CAWSVQRGAGEQYF,TGTGCCTGGAGTGTCCAGCGGGGGGCAGGCGAGCAGTACTTC
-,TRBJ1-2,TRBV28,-,CASSLSGQHGYTF,TGTGCCAGCAGTTTATCGGGGCAGCATGGCTACACCTTC
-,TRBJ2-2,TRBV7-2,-,CASSFWGGGGELFF,TGTGCCAGCAGCTTCTGGGGAGGTGGCGGGGAGCTGTTTTTT
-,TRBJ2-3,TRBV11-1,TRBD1,CASSSRTGSSTDTQYF,TGTGCCAGCAGCTCTCGGACAGGGTCAAGCACAGATACGCAGTATTTT
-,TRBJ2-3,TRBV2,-,CASISEIRTDTQYF,TGTGCCAGCATTTCCGAGATACGAACAGATACGCAGTATTTT
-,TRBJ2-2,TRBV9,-,CASSFTAGDGGELFF,TGTGCCAGCAGCTTTACGGCCGGGGATGGCGGGGAGCTGTTTTTT
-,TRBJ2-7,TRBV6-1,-,CASTRQGYEQYF,TGTGCCAGCACTAGGCAGGGGTACGAGCAGTACTTC
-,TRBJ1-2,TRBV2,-,CASTSRGNYGYTF,TGTGCCAGCACTAGCAGGGGAAACTATGGCTACACCTTC
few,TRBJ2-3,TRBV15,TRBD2,CATSRDQASGVADTQYF,TGTGCCACCAGCAGAGATCAGGCTAGCGGGGTGGCAGATACGCAGTATTTT
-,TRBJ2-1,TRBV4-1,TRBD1,CANVTGANEQFF,TGCGCCAACGTGACAGGGGCGAATGAGCAGTTCTTC
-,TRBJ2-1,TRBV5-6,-,CASSLVRGYNEQFF,TGTGCCAGCAGCTTGGTCAGGGGTTACAATGAGCAGTTCTTC
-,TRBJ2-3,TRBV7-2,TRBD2,CASSSGGGAMGTDTQYF,TGTGCCAGCAGCTCTGGGGGAGGGGCGATGGGCACAGATACGCAGTATTTT
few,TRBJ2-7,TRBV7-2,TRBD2,CASSFLSGGFSYEQYF,TGTGCCAGCAGCTTCCTTAGCGGGGGGTTCTCCTACGAGCAGTACTTC
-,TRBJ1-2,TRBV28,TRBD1,CASRKQGASKSSYTF,TGTGCCAGCAGGAAACAGGGGGCGAGTAAGAGTAGCTACACCTTC
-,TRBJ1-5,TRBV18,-,CASSIGGVNQPQHF,TGTGCCAGCTCCATAGGAGGGGTCAATCAGCCCCAGCATTTT
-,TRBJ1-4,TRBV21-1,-,CASSKEGRTATNEKLFF,TGTGCCAGCAGCAAAGAGGGACGGACTGCAACTAATGAAAAACTGTTTTTT
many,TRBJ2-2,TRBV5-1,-,CASSLEGRVDTGELFF,TGCGCCAGCAGCTTGGAAGGCAGGGTGGACACCGGGGAGCTGTTTTTT
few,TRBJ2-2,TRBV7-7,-,CASSFGGSNTGELFF,TGTGCCAGCAGCTTTGGGGGCTCAAACACCGGGGAGCTGTTTTTT
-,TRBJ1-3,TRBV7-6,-,CASSLDQGTTIYF,TGTGCCAGCAGCTTAGACCAGGGAACCACCATATATTTT
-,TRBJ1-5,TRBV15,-,CATSRDLDGQGGLHPQHF,TGTGCCACCAGCAGAGATCTAGACGGGCAGGGAGGGCTTCACCCCCAGCATTTT
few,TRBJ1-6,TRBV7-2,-,CASSLELQFNSPLHF,TGTGCCAGCAGCTTAGAGTTACAGTTTAATTCACCCCTCCACTTT
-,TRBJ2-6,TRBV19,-,CASSKDSSGANVLTF,TGTGCCAGTAGTAAAGACAGCTCTGGGGCCAACGTCCTGACTTTC
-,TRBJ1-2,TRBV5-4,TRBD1,CASSLRQGASNYGYTF,TGTGCCAGCAGCTTGAGACAGGGGGCCTCTAACTATGGCTACACCTTC
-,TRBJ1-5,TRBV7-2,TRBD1,CASSLLDRGVGQPQHF,TGTGCCAGCAGCCTACTCGACAGGGGTGTCGGTCAGCCCCAGCATTTT
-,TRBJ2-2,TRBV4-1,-,CASSQPVRTGELFF,TGCGCCAGCAGCCAACCGGTCCGGACCGGGGAGCTGTTTTTT
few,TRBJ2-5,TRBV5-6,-,CASSLGRLSMQYF,TGTGCCAGCAGCTTGGGTCGCCTCTCAATGCAGTACTTC
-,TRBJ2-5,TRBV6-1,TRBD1,CASRSRGRSETQYF,TGTGCCAGCAGGAGCAGGGGGCGTTCAGAGACCCAGTACTTC
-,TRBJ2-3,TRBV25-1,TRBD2,CASSRGTSGSSTDTQYF,TGTGCCAGCAGTAGGGGGACTAGCGGGAGCAGCACAGATACGCAGTATTTT
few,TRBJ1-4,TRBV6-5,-,CASSGDGTDLFF,TGTGCCAGCAGTGGGGACGGGACGGACTTGTTTTTT
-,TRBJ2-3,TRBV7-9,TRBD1,CASSFRDRGYQDTQYF,TGTGCCAGCAGCTTCAGGGACAGGGGGTATCAAGATACGCAGTATTTT
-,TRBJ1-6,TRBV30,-,CAWSVGDNNSPLHF,TGTGCCTGGAGTGTTGGGGACAATAATTCACCCCTCCACTTT
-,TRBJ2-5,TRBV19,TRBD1,CASRSQGGGEETQYF,TGTGCCAGTAGGTCCCAAGGGGGCGGTGAAGAGACCCAGTACTTC
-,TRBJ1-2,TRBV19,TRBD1,CASSTTNPRDRYYGYTF,TGTGCCAGTAGTACCACTAACCCCCGGGACAGGTACTATGGCTACACCTTC
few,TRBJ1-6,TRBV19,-,CASSRSGQDNSPLHF,TGTGCCAGTAGTCGGTCTGGCCAGGATAATTCACCCCTCCACTTT
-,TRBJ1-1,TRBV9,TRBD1,CASSVVTGGNTEAFF,TGTGCCAGCAGCGTAGTGACAGGGGGCAACACTGAAGCTTTCTTT
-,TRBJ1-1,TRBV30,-,CAWSLPGQLLVTEAFF,TGTGCCTGGAGTCTTCCGGGACAACTTTTGGTCACTGAAGCTTTCTTT
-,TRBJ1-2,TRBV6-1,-,CASSEKLDSLGYTF,TGTGCCAGCAGTGAGAAGTTAGACAGCCTGGGCTACACCTTC
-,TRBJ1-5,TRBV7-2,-,CASSFGRTDQPQHF,TGTGCCAGCAGTTTCGGACGAACCGATCAGCCCCAGCATTTT
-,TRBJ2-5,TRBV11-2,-,CASSPRTGTQETQYF,TGTGCCAGCAGCCCCAGGACGGGAACCCAAGAGACCCAGTACTTC
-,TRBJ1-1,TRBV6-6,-,CASSFGAIHTEAFF,TGTGCCAGCAGTTTCGGGGCGATACACACTGAAGCTTTCTTT
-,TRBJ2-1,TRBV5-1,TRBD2,CASSLGGAYNEQFF,TGCGCCAGCAGCCTCGGGGGGGCCTACAATGAGCAGTTCTTC
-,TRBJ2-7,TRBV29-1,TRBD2,CSIWTSGYEQYF,TGCAGCATATGGACTAGCGGGTACGAGCAGTACTTC
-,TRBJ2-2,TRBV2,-,CASSELGGGELFF,TGTGCCAGCAGTGAGTTAGGCGGCGGGGAGCTGTTTTTT
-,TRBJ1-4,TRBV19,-,CASSQRWGGEKLFF,TGTGCCAGTAGTCAACGATGGGGAGGTGAAAAACTGTTTTTT